These 23 T cell receptor beta chains were all obtained from the same sample, sequenced in a study of shared clonotypes between healthy human individuals. The assay was immunoSEQ multiplex PCR, and TCRdb's table has in-frame clones only and misses some. The repertoire holds around 2,000,000 clones, 85% to 95% seen once, with 0.13% in the top ten. The specimen was naive CD4+ T cells sorted from blood. The subset is: CD45RA+ positively selected. The source is a man aged 18-30 years in good health.

The V call is TRBV7-2, the J call TRBJ2-1; 8 bases are a match to TRBD2. V was pared by 0 bases and J by 8 bases, with 9 bases of the junction left unmatched. There are 16 residues in the CDR3. Germline-derived CDR1 and CDR2 are SGHTA and FQGNSA. CDR3 sequence reads: CASSLARGGGLDEQFF. Here the CDR3 DNA reads TGTGCCAGCAGCTTAGCCCGGGGGGGTGGTTTGGATGAGCAGTTCTTC. Using reference TRBV7-2 and TRBJ2-1 for the parts outside the CDR3, the full variable domain is GAGVSQSPSNKVTEKGKDVELRCDPISGHTALYWYRQSLGQGLEFLIYFQGNSAPDKSGLPSDRFSAERTGGSVSTLTIQRTQQEDSAVYLCASSLARGGGLDEQFFGPGTRLTVL.

This chain connects TRBV7-9 to TRBJ1-3, with 7 bases that match TRBD1. After removal of 5 bases from V and 2 bases from J, the junction contained 12 bases not matched to a gene. Germline CDR1 SEHNR, CDR2 FQNEAQ (reference sequence). There are 17 residues in the CDR3. CDR3 DNA sequence: TGTGCCAGCAGCCCTTACAGGGGCAGGGAGACTGGAAACACCATATATTTT. It specifies CASSPYRGRETGNTIYF.

Turning to this clone: This specimen includes other DNA sequences encoding the same CDR3. V is TRBV11-2 and J is TRBJ2-7, with 10 bases lining up with TRBD1. The germline V gene has CDR1 SGHAT and CDR2 FQNNGV. Trimming took 3 bases from V and 2 from J; bases not matched to a gene: 4. CDR3 size: 15 residues. CDR3 loop: CASSLRDRGPYEQYF. CDR3 nucleotides: TGTGCCAGCAGCTTGAGGGACAGGGGCCCCTACGAGCAGTACTTC.

This clone was picked up one time. The sample carries other DNA sequences with the same CDR3. The chain joins TRBV28 to TRBJ1-5, with D perhaps TRBD1 (5 bases). CDR1 and CDR2 (germline): MDHEN, SYDVKM. The CDR3 runs to 16 residues. V lost 1 base and J 1 base, leaving 11 bases between the germline ends. CDR3: CASSLSGEGSNQPQHF. The CDR3 bases are TGTGCCAGCAGTTTATCGGGTGAGGGGAGCAATCAGCCCCAGCATTTT.

The chain carries TRBV6-6 and TRBJ2-7; D possibly matches TRBD1 or TRBD2 (6 bases each). The V end lost 6 bases, the J end lost 0 bases, and 15 bases lay between the germline ends. Germline V lookup: CDR1 MNHNY, CDR2 SVGAGI (reference sequence). The CDR3 runs to 15 residues. In DNA, the CDR3 is TGTGCCAGCAGCCCCGGAGGGGGGCTCTCCTACGAGCAGTACTTC. This codes for CASSPGGGLSYEQYF.

The chain is built from TRBV7-2 and TRBJ2-5; D is unclear. V gave up 5 bases and J gave up 1 base, with 8 bases separating them. The CDR3 has 13 residues. Germline V gene lookup returns CDR1 SGHTA and CDR2 FQGNSA. CDR3 DNA sequence: TGTGCCAGCAGCCAACAGTCCCAAGAGACCCAGTACTTC. Translation gives CASSQQSQETQYF.

Comments on this clone: Other DNA sequences in the sample encode the same CDR3. The rearrangement links TRBV5-4 to TRBJ2-1, with D unclear. Trimming shortened V by 0 bases and J by 0 bases, and 7 bases separated the two germline ends. The CDR3 sequence is 15 residues long. CDR1 and CDR2 from the germline V gene are SGHNT and YYREEE (reference sequence). The DNA of the CDR3 is TGTGCCAGCAGCTTGGACAGTCCCTCCTACAATGAGCAGTTCTTC. Amino acid sequence: CASSLDSPSYNEQFF.

V and J are TRBV6-1 and TRBJ1-1; no reliable D call. Germline V gives CDR1 MNHNS, CDR2 SASEGT. The CDR3 runs 14 residues. Deletions cut 2 bases from V and 6 bases from J, with 13 bases between. In DNA, the CDR3 is TGTGCCAGCAGTGAAATAGGGAAAAGGGCTGAAGCTTTCTTT. This sequence encodes CASSEIGKRAEAFF.

The rearrangement links TRBV19 to TRBJ2-7; D is perhaps TRBD1 (6 bases). Trimming shortened V by 4 bases and J by 1 base, and 11 bases separated the two germline ends. CDR3 length: 14 amino acids. Germline V CDR1 and CDR2: LNHDA, SQIVND (reference sequence). Written as DNA, the CDR3 is TGTGCCAGTAGTAGGGACACTACGTCCTACGAGCAGTACTTC. It specifies CASSRDTTSYEQYF.

This chain joins TRBV29-1 and TRBJ1-2, with D uncertain. V lost 7 bases and J lost 6, with 21 bases in between. CDR1 SQVTM and CDR2 ANQGSEA come from the germline V gene. There are 14 residues in the CDR3. The CDR3 region is CSAIGQKGSDGYTF. The CDR3 DNA reads TGCAGCGCAATAGGGCAGAAGGGTTCGGATGGCTACACCTTC. Together with reference TRBV29-1 and TRBJ1-2, the CDR3 gives the full variable domain: SAVISQKPSRDICQRGTSLTIQCQVDSQVTMMFWYRQQPGQSLTLIATANQGSEATYESGFVIDKFPISRPNLTFSTLTVSNMSPEDSSIYLCSAIGQKGSDGYTFGSGTRLTVV.

The chain recombines TRBV30 with TRBJ1-2; no clear D. The germline V gene has CDR1 GTSNPN and CDR2 SVGIG (reference sequence). This CDR3 is 13 amino acids long. Trimming took 7 bases from V and 0 from J, leaving 12 bases between them. The CDR3 sequence: CALLGRTNYGYTF. As DNA, the CDR3 is TGTGCCTTACTTGGCAGGACTAACTATGGCTACACCTTC. The whole variable domain, filled in from reference TRBV30 and TRBJ1-2, reads SQTIHQWPATLVQPVGSPLSLECTVEGTSNPNLYWYRQAAGRGLQLLFYSVGIGQISSEVPQNLSASRPQDRQFILSSKKLLLSDSGFYLCALLGRTNYGYTFGSGTRLTVV.

V is TRBV2 and J is TRBJ2-3; the D is unclear. Per the germline V gene, CDR1 is SNHLY and CDR2 is FYNNEI. Trimming cost V 2 bases and J 5 bases, with 5 bases left between them. There are 12 residues in the CDR3. The CDR3: CASSENGDTQYF. DNA of the CDR3: TGTGCCAGCAGTGAAAACGGAGATACGCAGTATTTT.

The rearrangement uses TRBV27 and TRBJ1-1; TRBD1 aligns across 11 bases. The CDR3 is 15 residues long. Germline V gene lookup returns CDR1 MNHEY and CDR2 SMNVEV (reference sequence). Trimming took 7 bases from V and 5 from J; bases not matched to a gene: 9. The CDR3 loop reads CASTFRGTGGTEAFF. CDR3 DNA: TGTGCCAGCACTTTCCGCGGGACAGGGGGTACTGAAGCTTTCTTT.

This clone has only one observation. Other DNA sequences from this sample encode an identical CDR3 as well. The chain recombines TRBV5-1 with TRBJ2-5, with D perhaps being TRBD1 or TRBD2 (6 bases each). V was cut by 0 bases and J by 3 bases, with 9 bases left in between. In germline, CDR1 is SGHRS, CDR2 YFSETQ. The CDR3 loop spans 14 amino acids. The CDR3 region is CASSLEGGKETQYF. CDR3 nucleotide sequence: TGCGCCAGCAGCTTGGAGGGGGGAAAAGAGACCCAGTACTTC.

The chain carries TRBV14 and TRBJ2-7, with D uncertain. V gave up 1 base and J gave up 4 bases, with 14 bases separating them. The length of the CDR3 is 15 residues. Germline lookup yields CDR1 SGHDN and CDR2 FVKESK. The DNA of the CDR3 is TGTGCCAGCAGCCAAGGTCTGGGTCTTCAGTACGAGCAGTACTTC. Amino acids: CASSQGLGLQYEQYF.

The chain is built from TRBV10-3 and TRBJ1-3, with TRBD1 matching 8 bases. Germline V lookup: CDR1 ENHRY, CDR2 SYGVKD. The CDR3 is 16 residues long. V lost 3 bases, J lost 2 bases, and 6 bases stayed unmatched. The CDR3 coding sequence is TGTGCCATCAGTGACCCGACAGGGGCCCCTGGAAACACCATATATTTT. As protein: CAISDPTGAPGNTIYF.

This clone was recorded once. V usage is TRBV11-2 and J usage is TRBJ2-5; D gene unclear. In germline, CDR1 is SGHAT, CDR2 FQNNGV. There are 15 residues in the CDR3. Trimming cost V 3 bases and J 0 bases, with 11 bases left between them. CDR3 in DNA: TGTGCCAGCAGCTTGCTCAATTTGTACCAAGAGACCCAGTACTTC. Its translation: CASSLLNLYQETQYF. Looking up the rest from reference TRBV11-2 and TRBJ2-5 gives the full variable domain: EAGVAQSPRYKIIEKRQSVAFWCNPISGHATLYWYQQILGQGPKLLIQFQNNGVVDDSQLPKDRFSAERLKGVDSTLKIQPAKLEDSAVYLCASSLLNLYQETQYFGPGTRLLVL.

The genes are TRBV4-1 and TRBJ2-1, with 12 bases lining up with TRBD1. This CDR3 is built from 18 residues. Per germline, CDR1 MGHRA and CDR2 YSYEKL. V shed 4 bases and J 10 bases; nucleotides not matched to a gene: 17. CDR3: CASSRAEAGTGGAGEQFF. The CDR3 DNA is TGCGCCAGCAGCCGCGCCGAGGCCGGGACAGGGGGCGCGGGGGAGCAGTTCTTC.

This sequence joins TRBV6-5 and TRBJ1-5; tentative D call: TRBD1 (6 bases). The CDR3 length is 13 residues. Germline loops: CDR1 MNHEY, CDR2 SVGAGI. V was trimmed by 6 bases and J by 2 bases, leaving 8 bases between them. CDR3 nucleotides: TGTGCCAGCAGAGGACAGCGCAATCAGCCCCAGCATTTT. It codes for CASRGQRNQPQHF.

V usage is TRBV27 and J usage is TRBJ1-1, with 7 bases that match TRBD1. CDR1 is MNHEY, CDR2 SMNVEV, per germline (reference sequence). Trimming removed 8 bases from V and 0 bases from J; junction bases left unmatched: 3. The CDR3 totals 13 residues. The CDR3 bases are TGTGCCAGCCGGGACAGATTGAACACTGAAGCTTTCTTT. It codes for CASRDRLNTEAFF.

This clone was observed once. The rearrangement links TRBV2 to TRBJ1-3, with TRBD1 matching over 9 bases. CDR1 and CDR2 (germline): SNHLY, FYNNEI. The CDR3 has 13 amino acids. Trimming at V came to 10 bases and at J to 4 bases, leaving 5 bases not matched to a gene. The CDR3 spells CAIRDREGNTIYF. CDR3 sequence (DNA): TGTGCCATAAGGGACAGGGAGGGAAACACCATATATTTT.

The CDR3 loop reads CASSIGGYGTDTQYF. The CDR3 bases are TGTGCCAGTAGTATAGGTGGTTACGGCACAGATACGCAGTATTTT. The chain carries TRBV19 and TRBJ2-3; unclear D gene. CDR1 is LNHDA, CDR2 SQIVND, per germline (reference sequence). The CDR3 has 15 amino acids. V was shortened by 1 base and J by 1 base, with 9 bases between the two germline ends.

The chain uses TRBV27 and TRBJ2-3; the D gene is possibly TRBD2 (6 bases). Per germline, CDR1 MNHEY and CDR2 SMNVEV (reference sequence). This CDR3 region has 15 residues. V gave up 2 bases and J gave up 0 bases, with 9 bases separating them. This CDR3 is CASSLGGSSTDTQYF. The CDR3 DNA follows: TGTGCCAGCAGTTTAGGGGGGTCTAGCACAGATACGCAGTATTTT.